The 9 T cell receptor beta chains listed next were all sequenced from one sample in a study of OX40 agonist ivuxolimab in advanced cancers. Sequenced by immunoSEQ multiplex PCR; TCRdb stores in-frame clones only, minus some. The data show several thousand clones, with 80% to 90% seen just once and less than 2% held by the top ten. This specimen was CD4+ or CD8+ T cells sorted from blood, taken in a trial of the OX40 agonist ivuxolimab. These receptors originate from an adult with an advanced solid tumor such as melanoma, head and neck, liver or kidney cancer.

V is TRBV4-3 and J is TRBJ2-3; 10 nucleotides align to TRBD2. Trimming cost V 4 bases and J 2 bases; bases outside gene matches: 12. The CDR3 is 18 amino acids. Per germline, CDR1 LGHNA and CDR2 YSLEER. The CDR3 reads CASSPPSKREGPTDTQYF. The CDR3 bases are TGCGCCAGCAGCCCCCCATCTAAGCGGGAGGGCCCCACAGATACGCAGTATTTT.

Notes on this clone: The germline gene is not matched at one end of the junction; a read error may be the cause. CDR3 loop: CASSLDRTYQETQYF. The CDR3 coding sequence is TGTGCCAGCAGTTTGGACAGGACATACCAAGAGACCCAGTACTTC. The chain uses TRBV5-6 and TRBJ2-5, with 7 bases matching TRBD1. Germline loops: CDR1 SGHDT, CDR2 YYEEEE. The CDR3 sequence is 15 residues long.

This clone has only one observation. V is TRBV11-2 and J is TRBJ1-5; 7 bases map to TRBD1. The CDR3 sequence is 14 residues long. The junction had 9 bases not matched to a gene; V was cut back by 5 bases and J by 8 bases. Germline assignment: CDR1 SGHAT and CDR2 FQNNGV. The CDR3 region is CASSPGGGREPQHF. In nucleotides, the CDR3 is TGTGCCAGCAGCCCAGGGGGGGGGCGGGAGCCCCAGCATTTT.

The chain links TRBV5-1 to TRBJ2-1; maybe TRBD2 (5 bases). The length of the CDR3 is 15 residues. Germline V lookup: CDR1 SGHRS, CDR2 YFSETQ. With 0 bases removed from V and 6 bases from J, the gap between germline ends came to 13 bases. This CDR3 is CASSLGASTSNEQFF. CDR3 DNA sequence: TGCGCCAGCAGCTTGGGGGCTAGCACCTCCAATGAGCAGTTCTTC.

This chain joins TRBV7-8 and TRBJ2-2; D assignment may be TRBD1 or TRBD2 (6 bases each). The CDR3 contains 16 residues. The ends were cut back, 5 bases at V and 1 base at J, with 14 bases in the middle. The germline V gene has CDR1 SGHVS and CDR2 FQNEAQ. The chain's CDR3 is CASSRLGGLNTGELFF. Here the CDR3 DNA reads TGTGCCAGCAGCCGGTTGGGGGGCCTGAACACCGGGGAGCTGTTTTTT.

The chain combines TRBV6-6 with TRBJ1-2; D is ambiguous. V was cut by 0 bases and J by 2 bases, with 10 bases left in between. Germline loops: CDR1 MNHNY, CDR2 SVGAGI (reference sequence). This CDR3 has 15 residues. The CDR3: CASSYSLETNYGYTF. CDR3 bases: TGTGCCAGCAGTTACTCACTAGAGACGAACTATGGCTACACCTTC.

V and J are TRBV7-2 and TRBJ2-3, with 14 bases matching TRBD2. Germline CDR1 SGHTA, CDR2 FQGNSA. Losses at the gene ends were 5 bases for V and 6 bases for J; bases not matched to a gene: 4. The CDR3 contains 15 residues. CDR3 DNA: TGTGCCAGCAGCGGACTAGCGGGGGGCCTGGATACGCAGTATTTT. Translated, it gives CASSGLAGGLDTQYF.

The chain combines TRBV5-4 with TRBJ1-1; 11 bases fit TRBD1. V lost 0 bases, J lost 7 bases, and 8 bases stayed unmatched. Germline V gene data show CDR1 as SGHNT and CDR2 as YYREEE (reference sequence). The CDR3 runs to 16 residues. CDR3 residues: CASSLGTGGLGLEAFF. CDR3 DNA: TGTGCCAGCAGCTTGGGGACAGGGGGCCTCGGGCTTGAAGCTTTCTTT.

The chain combines TRBV5-1 with TRBJ1-1; a weak D match, TRBD1 (6 bases). This CDR3 is 17 amino acids long. The germline CDR1 and CDR2 sequences are SGHRS and YFSETQ. V was cut by 0 bases and J by 0 bases, with 15 bases left in between. The CDR3 protein is CASSLGVGGGMNTEAFF. As DNA, the CDR3 is TGCGCCAGCAGCTTGGGCGTCGGGGGCGGGATGAACACTGAAGCTTTCTTT.